Below are 2 T cell receptor beta chains sequenced from a single sample in a study of beta chain features in type 1 diabetes. Study results and caveats: Type 1 diabetes patients had moderately but significantly shorter TCRB CDR3s in all four CD4+ subsets.

Their antigens remain unidentified. The sequenced template was cDNA made from the entire isolated RNA. TCRdb's table, derived via immunoSEQ multiplex PCR, lists solely in-frame clones and lacks some. The table includes roughly 150,000 clones, about a tenth detected once. The specimen was central memory CD4+ T cells from blood. The receptor source for this set is a man aged 30 to 39 with type 1 diabetes.

The CDR3 loop reads CASSQGVGSYGYTF. The CDR3 nucleotides read TGCGCCAGCAGCCAAGGTGTCGGGTCCTATGGCTACACCTTC. The V gene is TRBV4-3, the J gene TRBJ1-2; the D is unclear. Trimming stripped 1 base from V and 4 bases from J, with 10 bases between. CDR1 and CDR2 (germline): LGHNA, YSLEER. CDR3 length: 14 residues.

The chain couples TRBV6-4 to TRBJ2-7; 9 nucleotides agree with TRBD1. V lost 6 bases and J lost 5; bases outside the gene matches: 11. This CDR3 comprises 15 residues. In germline, CDR1 is MRHNA, CDR2 SNTAGT. The CDR3 bases are TGTGCCAGCAGACTAAGGACAGGGGAGTGGAACGAGCAGTACTTC. It codes for CASRLRTGEWNEQYF.